The source of this T cell receptor (beta chain) is a study of identical twins. Notes on the study in general: Fewer insertions were carried by abundant cord blood beta clonotypes, but none was seen in memory repertoires. Shared out-of-frame alpha sequences (those common to twins) showed excess low generation probability.

A template switching step contributed a universal primer site, while unique molecular identifiers were present in the cDNA. TCRdb analysed the 5' RACE reads with MiXCR anew, one entry per CDR3 protein. The sample lists some 270,000 distinct CDR3 sequences; around 8.3% were seen once. Details on this clonotype: Its antigen remains unidentified.

The CDR3 totals 16 residues. From germline, CDR1 is DFQATT and CDR2 SNEGSKA (reference sequence). The V gene end was trimmed by 3 bases and the J gene end by 5 bases; junction bases not matched to a gene: 9. The same data also contributed to another study, on yellow fever vaccine responses in identical twins. Per that paper: Convergence reportedly seemed to mark part of the twins' vaccine T cell response, with personalization marking the rest.

The rearrangement joins TRBV20-1 to TRBJ2-5, with 13 positions matching TRBD2. The sequenced sample consisted of CD8+ T cells sorted from blood. This receptor was taken from a woman under 30 in good health. The CDR3 region is CSASPRTSGGWETQYF. The CDR3 DNA reads as TGCAGTGCTAGCCCCCGGACTAGCGGGGGCTGGGAGACCCAGTACTTC.